This T cell receptor (beta chain) was identified during a study of post-analysis software for immune sequencing data. The authors incorporated unique molecular identifiers into the TCR beta cDNA libraries. TCRdb used MiXCR to reprocess the PCR reads, holding one entry per CDR3 protein. The data hold a few hundred thousand distinct CDR3 sequences, with roughly 34% observed a single time. The study, taken as a whole, reports: Patients had higher frequencies than controls of a few TRBV segments, including TRBV5-6, TRBV5-1 and TRBV20-1.

On this clonotype itself: Antigen unknown.

CDR1 and CDR2 (germline): SEHNR, FQNEAQ (reference sequence). The trim removed 0 bases at V and 3 bases at J, leaving 7 bases unmatched. The CDR3 loop spans 17 amino acids. The J gene is TRBJ2-1, the V gene TRBV7-9, with 8 nucleotides matching TRBD2. The receptor's source is a girl between 2 and 17 years old with multiple sclerosis. The sample comprised blood. Here the CDR3 DNA reads TGTGCCAGCAGCTTAGCTGCGGGGGGCCAGCTCTACAATGAGCAGTTCTTC. Translated: CASSLAAGGQLYNEQFF.